This T cell receptor (beta chain) was recorded in a study of cytomegalovirus exposure and HLA in healthy donors. As for the study in general: Researchers previously reported finding 90 million to 130 million unique TCR beta sequences from 150 million to 200 million T cells.

Remarks on this clone: Its specificity is unknown.

Amplification used 60 Vbeta primers and 13 Jbeta primers. Clones were read by immunoSEQ multiplex PCR, and TCRdb kept only the in-frame ones, dropping some. This sample has some 140,000 clones, with around 79% found just once. With 5 bases removed from V and 5 bases from J, the gap between germline ends came to 12 bases. Germline values: CDR1 MNHEY, CDR2 SMNVEV (reference sequence). The CDR3 has 13 amino acids. Study observations and caveats: A later analysis found common viral pathogens apparently linked to several of the most significant clusters. A further, later analysis showed that HLA-associated TCR beta chains (compared with equally common others) were more clonally expanded.

The sequencing input was PBMCs. The receptor was derived from a man aged 25 to 40 in good health and CMV-seropositive. The rearrangement joins TRBV27 to TRBJ1-2; TRBD1 is a possible D gene (6 bases). CDR3 region: CASSPRTAYGYTF. DNA for the CDR3: TGTGCCAGCAGTCCCCGGACAGCTTATGGCTACACCTTC.